A single sample gave rise to the 21 T cell receptor beta chains below, sequenced in a study of human T cells and chemical hapten exposure. Time point specified: patch test 1, 2 weeks after DPC sensitization. The treatment denotes: therapeutic diphenylcyclopropenone sensitization with weekly scalp DPC. MiXCR was run by TCRdb on the RACE reads, yielding one entry per CDR3 protein. Of more than 100,000 distinct CDR3 sequences in the sample, roughly 15% were seen once. The sequencing used whole blood, collected in connection with sensitization to the hapten diphenylcyclopropenone (DPC). The receptors were gathered from a man in his late teens or twenties with alopecia areata. Some clones in this sample may be carry-over from other donors' samples.

This clonotype was detected a few times. The chain links TRBV11-2 to TRBJ2-3, with D possibly matching TRBD1 (5 bases). This CDR3 spans 14 amino acids. Germline CDR1 reads SGHAT; CDR2 reads FQNNGV. V was trimmed by 2 bases and J by 8 bases, leaving 14 bases between them. The DNA for the CDR3 is TGTGCCAGCAGCTTAAGGGCAGCGCAGGGTACGCAGTATTTT. This sequence encodes CASSLRAAQGTQYF.

This clonotype was counted at least ten times. The chain combines TRBV29-1 with TRBJ1-5; TRBD1 aligns across 10 bases. Germline-derived CDR1 and CDR2 are SQVTM and ANQGSEA. This CDR3 spans 12 amino acids. The V segment lost 4 bases and the J segment 6 bases; nucleotides outside the gene matches: 0. The CDR3 nucleotides are TGCAGCGTTGGACAGGGGGCTCAGCCCCAGCATTTT. Its translation: CSVGQGAQPQHF.

This clonotype was observed at least ten times. J is TRBJ2-2 and V is TRBV20-1; TRBD2 might be the D (6 bases). The V end lost 1 base, the J end lost 6 bases, and 18 bases lay between the germline ends. Per the germline V gene, CDR1 is DFQATT and CDR2 is SNEGSKA (reference sequence). The CDR3 consists of 16 residues. The DNA of the CDR3 is TGCAGTGCTAGAGCCGCCGGACGACTAGAACCCGGGGAGCTGTTTTTT. Translating it yields CSARAAGRLEPGELFF.

This clonotype has a handful of counts. The chain uses TRBV29-1 and TRBJ1-1; D possibly corresponds to TRBD1 (5 bases). CDR3 length equals 13 residues. The germline gives CDR1 SQVTM, CDR2 ANQGSEA. V shed 5 bases and J shed 0 bases, with 10 bases lying between them. Here the CDR3 reads CSVQTALNTEAFF. The CDR3, as DNA: TGCAGCGTTCAGACAGCCTTGAACACTGAAGCTTTCTTT.

The rearrangement links TRBV2 to TRBJ2-5, with 8 bases identical to TRBD1. Per the germline V gene, CDR1 is SNHLY and CDR2 is FYNNEI. J was trimmed by 3 bases and V by 6 bases; bases with no gene match: 12. The CDR3 runs 16 residues. CDR3: CASRWILAGGEETQYF. The CDR3 DNA sequence: TGTGCCAGCAGGTGGATTTTGGCAGGGGGCGAAGAGACCCAGTACTTC. Full variable domain (rest looked up from reference TRBV2 and TRBJ2-5): EPEVTQTPSHQVTQMGQEVILRCVPISNHLYFYWYRQILGQKVEFLVSFYNNEISEKSEIFDDQFSVERPDGSNFTLKIRSTKLEDSAMYFCASRWILAGGEETQYFGPGTRLLVL.

This clonotype was counted many times. The chain carries TRBV5-4 and TRBJ2-5; possible D gene TRBD2, 6 bases. With 3 bases removed from V and 5 bases from J, the gap between germline ends came to 14 bases. The CDR3 contains 14 residues. In germline, CDR1 is SGHNT, CDR2 YYREEE (reference sequence). CDR3 sequence reads: CASSSRGAGETQYF. CDR3 bases: TGTGCCAGCAGCTCTCGCGGGGCCGGGGAGACCCAGTACTTC.

This clonotype showed up just a few times. This chain links TRBV4-2 with TRBJ2-4; D is possibly TRBD1 (6 bases). Germline loops: CDR1 LGHNA, CDR2 YNFKEQ. The V and J ends lost 0 bases and 6 bases respectively, with 15 bases between them. The CDR3 spans 16 residues. DNA for the CDR3: TGTGCCAGCAGCCAAGATAGGGGACAAGCGTTAAACATTCAGTACTTC. Translating it yields CASSQDRGQALNIQYF.

The chain has TRBV7-9 and TRBJ2-3, with D possibly TRBD2 on 5 matching bases. There are 15 residues in the CDR3. Germline values: CDR1 SEHNR, CDR2 FQNEAQ (reference sequence). V lost 1 base, J lost 2 bases, and 10 bases lay in between. This chain's CDR3 is CASSLGTGFTDTQYF. Here the CDR3 DNA reads TGTGCCAGCAGCTTAGGAACGGGGTTCACAGATACGCAGTATTTT.

The chain recombines TRBV5-1 with TRBJ1-1; D remains unclear. The CDR3 extends over 13 amino acids. Germline values: CDR1 SGHRS, CDR2 YFSETQ. Trimming removed 0 bases from V and 7 bases from J, with 10 bases in between. The CDR3 DNA follows: TGCGCCAGCAGCTTGGTTTTAGACGATGAAGCTTTCTTT. Its translation: CASSLVLDDEAFF.

This clonotype was counted only a few times. In DNA, the CDR3 is TGCGCCAGCAGCCAGGGACAGGACAACTACGAGCAGTACTTC. Its translation: CASSQGQDNYEQYF. This chain links TRBV5-1 with TRBJ2-7; 8 positions agree with TRBD1. The trim removed 4 bases at V and 3 bases at J, leaving 6 bases unmatched. The CDR3 has 14 amino acids. Germline CDR1 reads SGHRS; CDR2 reads YFSETQ.

This chain links TRBV2 with TRBJ2-2, with a tentative D call TRBD1 (6 bases). Germline loops: CDR1 SNHLY, CDR2 FYNNEI. The CDR3 sequence is 15 residues long. V was pared by 2 bases and J by 1 base, with 8 bases between. The CDR3 sequence: CASSESTGNTGELFF. The CDR3 region has the DNA TGTGCCAGCAGTGAATCGACAGGGAACACCGGGGAGCTGTTTTTT.

CDR3 sequence: CASSYPTGGGLHF. CDR3 nucleotides: TGTGCCAGCAGCTACCCTACAGGGGGTGGGCTCCACTTT. The J gene is TRBJ1-6, the V gene TRBV7-9; TRBD1 agrees at 8 bases. V dropped 4 bases and J dropped 16; count of bases not matched to a gene: 9. The germline CDR1 and CDR2 sequences are SEHNR and FQNEAQ (reference sequence). The CDR3 contains 13 residues.

This chain joins TRBV20-1 and TRBJ2-7; no clear D. CDR1 and CDR2 from the germline V gene are DFQATT and SNEGSKA (reference sequence). Trimming left V 5 bases short and J 0 bases short, with 14 bases between. The CDR3 is 14 amino acids. Here the CDR3 DNA reads TGCAGTGCTTCCCTTCTCGGTCCCTCCTACGAGCAGTACTTC. This translates into CSASLLGPSYEQYF.

This clonotype was counted between two and nine times. This chain links TRBV7-9 with TRBJ2-2; D not certain. This CDR3 has 16 residues. V was trimmed by 0 bases and J by 4 bases, leaving 12 bases between them. The germline CDR1 and CDR2 sequences are SEHNR and FQNEAQ (reference sequence). The CDR3 bases are TGTGCCAGCAGCTTAGCAAGCACCCTGGGCACCGGGGAGCTGTTTTTT. Translating gives CASSLASTLGTGELFF.

This clonotype appeared many times. The chain combines TRBV4-3 with TRBJ2-7, with D possibly matching TRBD2 (5 bases). The CDR3 loop spans 15 amino acids. With 2 bases removed from V and 0 bases from J, the gap between germline ends came to 11 bases. Germline V gives CDR1 LGHNA, CDR2 YSLEER. CDR3 region: CASSQSPGSSYEQYF. The CDR3 DNA reads TGCGCCAGCAGCCAATCCCCGGGGAGCTCCTACGAGCAGTACTTC.

The chain recombines TRBV19 with TRBJ2-6; D remains ambiguous. The germline gives CDR1 LNHDA, CDR2 SQIVND (reference sequence). The CDR3 sequence is 15 residues long. V lost 3 bases to trimming and J lost 0 bases, with 6 bases between them. Here the CDR3 DNA reads TGTGCCAGTAGTATCGGGTACTCTGGGGCCAACGTCCTGACTTTC. It is translated as CASSIGYSGANVLTF.

The chain uses TRBV10-2 and TRBJ2-3, with TRBD2 matching over 7 bases. V shed 5 bases, J shed 0 bases, and the junction held 8 bases outside the gene matches. The length of the CDR3 is 16 residues. The germline V gene encodes CDR1 WSHSY and CDR2 SAAADI. The CDR3: CASSNIAGPSTDTQYF. DNA of the CDR3: TGCGCCAGCAGTAATATAGCGGGCCCTAGCACAGATACGCAGTATTTT.

This clonotype has a handful of counts. V and J are TRBV7-2 and TRBJ2-1; 11 bases agree with TRBD2. Losses at the gene ends were 1 base for V and 5 bases for J; bases not matched to a gene: 4. The CDR3 has 16 residues. From germline, CDR1 is SGHTA and CDR2 FQGNSA. CDR3 nucleotides: TGTGCCAGCAGCTTAGGAGTACTAGCGGGAGACAATGAGCAGTTCTTC. Its translation: CASSLGVLAGDNEQFF.

This clonotype was counted a few times. This chain joins TRBV20-1 and TRBJ2-3; TRBD2 matches at 15 bases. Germline trimming cut 4 bases from V and 3 bases from J; bases unmatched to any gene: 5. Looked up from germline, CDR1 is DFQATT and CDR2 is SNEGSKA (reference sequence). This CDR3 spans 16 amino acids. The CDR3 region is CSATAGTSGGTDTQYF. The CDR3 bases are TGCAGTGCTACAGCCGGGACTAGCGGGGGGACAGATACGCAGTATTTT.

This clonotype was picked up many times. The V call is TRBV12-3 or TRBV12-4, the J call TRBJ1-2, with D unclear. Trimming removed 6 bases from V and 7 bases from J, with 12 bases in between. The CDR3 sequence is 12 residues long. The CDR3 here is CASRPGGGGYTF. The CDR3 nucleotides read TGTGCCAGCAGGCCCGGTGGCGGTGGCTACACCTTC.

This clonotype was counted between two and nine times. The rearrangement links TRBV10-3 to TRBJ1-5; D call uncertain. The CDR3 has 15 amino acids. Deletions cut 0 bases from V and 0 bases from J, with 6 bases between. Germline V lookup: CDR1 ENHRY, CDR2 SYGVKD. CDR3 sequence: CAISESVYSNQPQHF. CDR3 coding DNA: TGTGCCATCAGTGAGTCTGTCTATAGCAATCAGCCCCAGCATTTT.